These 21 T cell receptor beta chains originate from one sample sequenced in a study of response to subunit inactivated influenza vaccine. TCRdb fed the RT-PCR reads into MiXCR, producing one record per CDR3 protein. Of about 150,000 distinct CDR3 sequences in the sample, around 10% were seen once. Sequencing was performed on CD8+ T cells sorted from PBMCs, taken around 25 months after vaccination. These receptors all come from a man between 50 and 75 years old who received an inactivated influenza vaccine.

In this sample, this clonotype turned up a few times. This chain uses TRBV4-2 with TRBJ2-6; 8 nucleotides align to TRBD1. Per germline, CDR1 LGHNA and CDR2 YNFKEQ. The CDR3 is made up of 19 amino acids. V lost 0 bases, J lost 0 bases, and 7 bases stayed unmatched. In DNA, the CDR3 is TGTGCCAGCAGCCAAGACCTACAGGGGGTTTACTCTGGGGCCAACGTCCTGACTTTC. Encoded protein: CASSQDLQGVYSGANVLTF.

This clonotype appeared a few times. Written as DNA, the CDR3 is TGTGCCAGCATCGGGACAGGGGGAGGCGAGCAGTACTTC. The encoded protein is CASIGTGGGEQYF. The chain carries TRBV6-1 and TRBJ2-7; 11 bases map to TRBD1. CDR1 is MNHNS and CDR2 is SASEGT in the germline V gene. Trimming cost V 7 bases and J 6 bases; bases outside gene matches: 5. The CDR3 contains 13 residues.

The rearrangement joins TRBV6-5 to TRBJ2-5; D is possibly TRBD1 (6 bases). The germline V gene has CDR1 MNHEY and CDR2 SVGAGI. This CDR3 has 16 amino acids. V lost 0 bases to trimming and J lost 2 bases, with 13 bases between them. CDR3 coding DNA: TGTGCCAGCAGTTACTCTGGCACTAGGGGGCAAGAGACCCAGTACTTC. As protein: CASSYSGTRGQETQYF.

This clonotype came up a few times. V gene TRBV5-1 combines with J gene TRBJ2-7; TRBD1 or TRBD2 may be the D gene (5 bases each). The V end was cut by 3 bases, the J end by 5 bases, with 18 bases between. Germline loops: CDR1 SGHRS, CDR2 YFSETQ. This CDR3 has 15 amino acids. In DNA, the CDR3 is TGCGCCAGCAGCTCCACGAGGGGTTTTTATAACGAGCAGTACTTC. As protein: CASSSTRGFYNEQYF.

The DNA for the CDR3 is TGCGCCAGCAGCTCCTGGACAGGGAACACCGGGGAGCTGTTTTTT. It specifies CASSSWTGNTGELFF. The V and J genes are TRBV5-1 and TRBJ2-2; 7 positions agree with TRBD1. Losses at the gene ends were 3 bases for V and 1 base for J; bases not matched to a gene: 3. The CDR3 sequence is 15 residues long. From germline, CDR1 is SGHRS and CDR2 YFSETQ.

This clonotype was observed a handful of times. The rearrangement uses TRBV11-2 and TRBJ2-7; D may be TRBD2 (5 bases). V was pared by 2 bases and J by 4 bases, with 9 bases between. The germline gives CDR1 SGHAT, CDR2 FQNNGV. CDR3 length: 13 residues. CDR3 sequence reads: CASSLLEGYEQYF. The CDR3 DNA reads as TGTGCCAGCAGCTTACTTGAGGGTTACGAGCAGTACTTC.

This clonotype turned up a few times. The chain uses TRBV20-1 and TRBJ1-2; possibly TRBD1 for D (6 bases). In germline, CDR1 is DFQATT, CDR2 SNEGSKA (reference sequence). CDR3 length: 14 amino acids. The V and J ends lost 0 bases and 4 bases respectively, with 12 bases between them. The CDR3, as DNA: TGCAGTGCTAGAGATAGCGGGACAAGCTATGGCTACACCTTC. The encoded protein is CSARDSGTSYGYTF.

This clonotype was observed a single time. This clone may be a read error of a much larger clone one base away. V and J are TRBV12-3 or TRBV12-4 and TRBJ2-1, with D uncertain. The V end lost 3 bases, the J end lost 10 bases, and 7 bases lay between the germline ends. There are 11 residues in the CDR3. The CDR3 DNA reads TGTGCCAGCAGTTTGTCAAAGGAGCAGTTCTTC. Translated: CASSLSKEQFF.

Of note for this clonotype: A much more abundant neighbour one base away suggests this may be a read error. The rearrangement uses TRBV7-8 and TRBJ2-1; D is perhaps TRBD1 (6 bases). V was clipped by 1 base and J by 9 bases, with 16 bases between them. Germline CDR1 is SGHVS and CDR2 is FQNEAQ. The CDR3 contains 15 residues. The CDR3 spells CASSLVQGHSGEQFF. Written as DNA, the CDR3 is TGTGCCAGCAGCTTAGTCCAGGGGCATTCCGGTGAGCAGTTCTTC.

This clonotype was picked up a small number of times. This chain uses TRBV7-8 with TRBJ1-1, with TRBD1 matching 10 bases. The CDR3 is 13 residues long. Germline V gene sequence: CDR1 SGHVS, CDR2 FQNEAQ. V was pared by 1 base and J by 10 bases, with 3 bases of the junction left unmatched. The CDR3 region has the DNA TGTGCCAGCAGCTTAGTAGGGGACAGGGGAGCTTTCTTT. Translation gives CASSLVGDRGAFF.

V and J are TRBV4-2 and TRBJ1-5; D unresolved. The germline CDR1 and CDR2 sequences are LGHNA and YNFKEQ. Trimming removed 1 base from V and 6 bases from J, with 10 bases in between. This CDR3 has 14 residues. The CDR3, as DNA: TGTGCCAGCAGCCAAGGACCGGAGGGTCAGCCCCAGCATTTT. It is translated as CASSQGPEGQPQHF.

This clonotype showed up just a few times. The chain has TRBV7-2 and TRBJ1-6, with D tentatively TRBD1 (5 bases). The CDR3 spans 13 residues. Germline CDR1 is SGHTA and CDR2 is FQGNSA. Trimming took 1 base from V and 10 from J, leaving 8 bases between them. DNA of the CDR3: TGTGCCAGCAGCTTAGAGGGGTCCTCACCCCTCCACTTT. As protein: CASSLEGSSPLHF.

The chain carries TRBV6-5 and TRBJ2-7; D perhaps matches TRBD1 (6 bases). The CDR3 totals 17 residues. Trimming took 3 bases from V and 2 from J, leaving 20 bases between them. Germline values: CDR1 MNHEY, CDR2 SVGAGI. The CDR3 loop reads CASSYLAPTGKPYEQYF. The CDR3 coding sequence is TGTGCCAGCAGTTATCTTGCGCCGACAGGTAAACCCTACGAGCAGTACTTC.

The chain recombines TRBV6-1 with TRBJ1-1; D perhaps matches TRBD1 (5 bases). Germline CDR1 MNHNS, CDR2 SASEGT. Trimming removed 8 bases from V and 7 bases from J, with 14 bases in between. The CDR3 is 12 residues long. The DNA of the CDR3 is TGTGCCAGCGTCGTAGGGGTCGGTGAAGCTTTCTTT. Translating gives CASVVGVGEAFF.

The gene calls are TRBV28 and TRBJ1-2; D call uncertain. In germline, CDR1 is MDHEN, CDR2 SYDVKM. CDR3 size: 14 residues. Trimming stripped 3 bases from V and 2 bases from J, with 10 bases between. In DNA form, the CDR3 reads TGTGCCAGCAGTTTCGGGAGGAACAACTATGGCTACACCTTC. It encodes CASSFGRNNYGYTF.

This clonotype was counted only a few times. This chain connects TRBV13 to TRBJ2-3; 9 bases fit TRBD2. The CDR3 spans 15 residues. Germline loops: CDR1 PRHDT, CDR2 FYEKMQ (reference sequence). Unmatched junction bases numbered 6, after V lost 4 bases and J lost 4 bases. CDR3 coding DNA: TGTGCCAGCAGCTCAGACAGCGGGGGGTCAGATACGCAGTATTTT. Amino acid sequence: CASSSDSGGSDTQYF.

This clonotype has a handful of counts. In DNA form, the CDR3 reads TGTGCCACCAGTGATTCGGGAGACAGGTTGGGACTAGCCCCTTACAATGAGCAGTTCTTC. Translation gives CATSDSGDRLGLAPYNEQFF. The rearrangement joins TRBV24-1 to TRBJ2-1; 9 bases map to TRBD2. Germline CDR1 KGHDR, CDR2 SFDVKD. The trim removed 2 bases at V and 4 bases at J, leaving 17 bases unmatched. The CDR3 has 20 amino acids.

This clonotype was observed a few times. The V gene is TRBV19, the J gene TRBJ2-3; D remains unclear. The V end was cut by 4 bases, the J end by 3 bases, with 8 bases between. The germline V gene encodes CDR1 LNHDA and CDR2 SQIVND (reference sequence). This CDR3 comprises 13 residues. CDR3 in amino acids: CASSNSGTDTQYF. Here the CDR3 DNA reads TGTGCCAGTAGTAACTCTGGGACAGATACGCAGTATTTT.

The rearrangement joins TRBV28 to TRBJ2-3, with 10 bases that match TRBD1. The CDR3 is made up of 16 amino acids. Germline-derived CDR1 and CDR2 are MDHEN and SYDVKM. The V and J ends lost 6 bases and 4 bases, in that order; junction bases with no gene match: 10. DNA for the CDR3: TGTGCCAGCAGCCCTGACAGGGGGCGGCATTCAGATACGCAGTATTTT. Amino acids: CASSPDRGRHSDTQYF. The whole variable domain, filled in from reference TRBV28 and TRBJ2-3, reads DVKVTQSSRYLVKRTGEKVFLECVQDMDHENMFWYRQDPGLGLRLIYFSYDVKMKEKGDIPEGYSVSREKKERFSLILESASTNQTSMYLCASSPDRGRHSDTQYFGPGTRLTVL.

This clonotype has only a few counts. The gene calls are TRBV10-2 and TRBJ2-1; 9 bases line up with TRBD2. The CDR3 loop spans 14 amino acids. Losses at the gene ends were 8 bases for V and 3 bases for J; bases not matched to a gene: 5. In germline, CDR1 is WSHSY, CDR2 SAAADI. For the CDR3, the DNA is TGCGCCAGCGCTAGCGGGGTCTTCTACAATGAGCAGTTCTTC. Residues: CASASGVFYNEQFF.

The V gene is TRBV11-2, the J gene TRBJ2-5; D not resolved. The CDR3 is made up of 15 amino acids. V was trimmed by 1 base and J by 0 bases, leaving 9 bases between them. From germline, CDR1 is SGHAT and CDR2 FQNNGV. CDR3 DNA sequence: TGTGCCAGCAGCTTAGTTGCCCGGTACCAAGAGACCCAGTACTTC. Its protein is CASSLVARYQETQYF.